This entry is about one TCR beta chain. Antigen: not known. The trim removed 5 bases at V and 2 bases at J, leaving 2 bases unmatched. The CDR3 covers 14 residues. CDR1 is LNHDA, CDR2 SQIVND, per germline (reference sequence). This record belongs to a study of OX40 agonist ivuxolimab in advanced cancers. Across the study: An agonistic anti-OX40 (CD134) antibody, ivuxolimab, was used to treat the patients.

The table came from immunoSEQ multiplex PCR; TCRdb's copy has only in-frame clones and leaves some out. Among about 73,000 clones, more than 85% were seen once, and the ten largest hold about 10%. Study conclusions and caveats: Specificity for antigen went undetermined in the expanded peripheral T cells. Among T cells, CD8+ cells averaged more expanded clones than CD4+ cells.

The clonotype originates from an adult with an advanced solid tumor such as melanoma, head and neck, liver or kidney cancer. Sequencing used CD4+ or CD8+ T cells sorted from blood, obtained in a trial of the OX40 agonist ivuxolimab. The chain joins TRBV19 to TRBJ1-2; 10 bases agree with TRBD1. The CDR3 spells CASSVGQGNYGYTF. The CDR3 bases are TGTGCCAGTAGTGTGGGACAGGGGAACTATGGCTACACCTTC.